This T cell receptor beta chain was obtained from a study of CD8 T cells in Susac syndrome. The length of the CDR3 is 11 residues. After removal of 11 bases from V and 5 bases from J, the junction contained 4 bases not matched to a gene. Germline V gene lookup returns CDR1 LGHNT and CDR2 FRNRAP. In this sample, this clonotype turned up once. Reverse transcription used about 0.45 to 1 ug RNA and random hexamers. TCRdb ran MiXCR on the immunoSEQ multiplex PCR reads and lists one entry per CDR3 protein. The sample contains 120,000 to 150,000 distinct CDR3 sequences, 85% to 95% of which appear only once. This rearrangement joins TRBV12-5 to TRBJ2-7; 9 bases map to TRBD1. The source of this sequence is a human donor with multiple sclerosis. The sequencing sample was made of CD4+ T cells from PBMCs. This CDR3 reads CAGGQGHEQYF. As DNA, the CDR3 is TGTGCTGGGGGACAGGGCCACGAGCAGTACTTC.